This T cell receptor beta chain is from a study of T cell repertoires in urothelial bladder cancer. Study-level background: The roughly 12 resected lesions were three cT0, three cTa, three cT1 and three cT2 or greater.

The protocol was immunoSEQ multiplex PCR, while the TCRdb copy is restricted to in-frame clones and leaves out a portion. The sample has around 6,400 clones, 70% to 75% seen once. Trimming removed 2 bases at V and 9 bases at J, with 20 bases between. The CDR3 loop spans 16 amino acids. Germline values: CDR1 SGHTA, CDR2 FQGNSA. Study outcomes and limitations: Up to 17% of carcinoma infiltrating lymphocytes belonged to one T-cell clone. Carcinoma specimens had fewer T cells than benign specimens.

About this clone: Antigen: not known.

The chain couples TRBV7-2 to TRBJ2-1; D is possibly TRBD1 or TRBD2 (5 bases each). This clonotype originated in a human donor with urothelial carcinoma. Sequencing was carried out using tumor-infiltrating cells from bladder cancer. DNA for the CDR3: TGTGCCAGCAGCTTATCCGAGGGGCAGGTGAAAACTGAGCAGTTCTTC. It codes for CASSLSEGQVKTEQFF.